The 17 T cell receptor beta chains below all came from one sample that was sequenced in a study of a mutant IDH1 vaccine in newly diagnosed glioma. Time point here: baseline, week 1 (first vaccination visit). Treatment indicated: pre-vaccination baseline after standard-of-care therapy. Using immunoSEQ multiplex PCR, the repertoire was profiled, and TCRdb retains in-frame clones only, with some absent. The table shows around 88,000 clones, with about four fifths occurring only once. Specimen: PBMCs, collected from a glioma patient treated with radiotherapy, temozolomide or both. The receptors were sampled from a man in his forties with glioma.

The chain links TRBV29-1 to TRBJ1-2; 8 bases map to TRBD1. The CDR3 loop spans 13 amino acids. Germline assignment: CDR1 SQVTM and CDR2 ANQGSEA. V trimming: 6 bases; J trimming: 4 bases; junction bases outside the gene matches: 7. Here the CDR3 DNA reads TGCAGCGTGGGACGCACAGGGGGCTATGGCTACACCTTC. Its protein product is CSVGRTGGYGYTF.

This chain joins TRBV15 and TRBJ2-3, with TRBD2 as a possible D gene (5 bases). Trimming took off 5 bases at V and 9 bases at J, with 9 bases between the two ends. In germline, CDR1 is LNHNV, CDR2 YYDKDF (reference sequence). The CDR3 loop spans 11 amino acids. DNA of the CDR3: TGTGCCACCAGCGCGGGTCGCACGCAGTATTTT. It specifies CATSAGRTQYF.

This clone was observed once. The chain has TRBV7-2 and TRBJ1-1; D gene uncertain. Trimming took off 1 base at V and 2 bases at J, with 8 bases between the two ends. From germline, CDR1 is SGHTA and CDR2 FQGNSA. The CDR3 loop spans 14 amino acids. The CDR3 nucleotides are TGTGCCAGCAGCTTAGGTCCAGGCAACACTGAAGCTTTCTTT. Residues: CASSLGPGNTEAFF.

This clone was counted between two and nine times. The CDR3 here is CASRGDRGFNTEAFF. In DNA, the CDR3 is TGTGCCAGCAGGGGGGACAGGGGGTTTAACACTGAAGCTTTCTTT. The chain employs TRBV6-5 and TRBJ1-1; 11 bases are shared with TRBD1. The CDR3 covers 15 residues. Germline lookup yields CDR1 MNHEY and CDR2 SVGAGI. Trimming took 6 bases from V and 2 from J; bases not matched to a gene: 5.

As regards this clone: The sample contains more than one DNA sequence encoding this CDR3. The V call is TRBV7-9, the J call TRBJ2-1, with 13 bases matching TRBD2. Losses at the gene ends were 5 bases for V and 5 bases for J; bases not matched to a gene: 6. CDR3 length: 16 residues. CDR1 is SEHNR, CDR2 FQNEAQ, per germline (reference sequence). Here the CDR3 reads CASSSRLAGGHNEQFF. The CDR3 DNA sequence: TGTGCCAGCAGCAGCAGACTAGCGGGAGGCCACAATGAGCAGTTCTTC.

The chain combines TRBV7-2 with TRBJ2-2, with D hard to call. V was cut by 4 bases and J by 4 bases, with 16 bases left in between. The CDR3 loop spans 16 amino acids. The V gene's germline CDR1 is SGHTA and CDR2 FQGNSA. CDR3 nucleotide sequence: TGTGCCAGCAGCTCACGACGGACCCTGGGCACCGGGGAGCTGTTTTTT. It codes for CASSSRRTLGTGELFF. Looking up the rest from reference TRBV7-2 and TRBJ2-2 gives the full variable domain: GAGVSQSPSNKVTEKGKDVELRCDPISGHTALYWYRQSLGQGLEFLIYFQGNSAPDKSGLPSDRFSAERTGGSVSTLTIQRTQQEDSAVYLCASSSRRTLGTGELFFGEGSRLTVL.

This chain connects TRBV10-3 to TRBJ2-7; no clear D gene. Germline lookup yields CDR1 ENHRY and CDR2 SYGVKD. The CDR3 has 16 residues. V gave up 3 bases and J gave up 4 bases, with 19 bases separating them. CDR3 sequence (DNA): TGTGCCATCAGTGAAGGAGCCCGGGTTAGTTCTTACGAGCAGTACTTC. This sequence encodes CAISEGARVSSYEQYF.

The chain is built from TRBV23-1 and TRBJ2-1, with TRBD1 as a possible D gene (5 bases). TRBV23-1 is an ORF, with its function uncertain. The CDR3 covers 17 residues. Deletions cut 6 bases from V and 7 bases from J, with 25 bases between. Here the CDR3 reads CASSHKGPGWPRNEQFF. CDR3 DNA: TGCGCCAGCAGCCACAAAGGCCCAGGGTGGCCGAGGAATGAGCAGTTCTTC.

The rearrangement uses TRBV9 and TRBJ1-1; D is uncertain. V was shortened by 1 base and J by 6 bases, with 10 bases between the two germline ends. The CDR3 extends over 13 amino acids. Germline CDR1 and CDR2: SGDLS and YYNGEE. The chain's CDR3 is CASSVSQDAEAFF. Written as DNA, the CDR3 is TGTGCCAGCAGCGTAAGTCAGGATGCTGAAGCTTTCTTT. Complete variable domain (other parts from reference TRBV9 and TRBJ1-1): DSGVTQTPKHLITATGQRVTLRCSPRSGDLSVYWYQQSLDQGLQFLIQYYNGEERAKGNILERFSAQQFPDLHSELNLSSLELGDSALYFCASSVSQDAEAFFGQGTRLTVV.

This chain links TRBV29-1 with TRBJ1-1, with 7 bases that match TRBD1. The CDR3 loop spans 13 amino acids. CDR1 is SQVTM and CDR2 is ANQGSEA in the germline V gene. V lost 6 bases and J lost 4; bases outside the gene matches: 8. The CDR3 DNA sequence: TGCAGCGTGGAGGGGGCCCTTCGCACTGAAGCTTTCTTT. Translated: CSVEGALRTEAFF.

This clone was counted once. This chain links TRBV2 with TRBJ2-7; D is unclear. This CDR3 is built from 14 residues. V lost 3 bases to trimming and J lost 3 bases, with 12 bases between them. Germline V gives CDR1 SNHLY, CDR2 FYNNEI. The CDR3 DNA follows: TGTGCCAGCAGTGATACGACGGCGAACTACGAGCAGTACTTC. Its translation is CASSDTTANYEQYF. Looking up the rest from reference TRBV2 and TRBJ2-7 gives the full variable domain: EPEVTQTPSHQVTQMGQEVILRCVPISNHLYFYWYRQILGQKVEFLVSFYNNEISEKSEIFDDQFSVERPDGSNFTLKIRSTKLEDSAMYFCASSDTTANYEQYFGPGTRLTVT.

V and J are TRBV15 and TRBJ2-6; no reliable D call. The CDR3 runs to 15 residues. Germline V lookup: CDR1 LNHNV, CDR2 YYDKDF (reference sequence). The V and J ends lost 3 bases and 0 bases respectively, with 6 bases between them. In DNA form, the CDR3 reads TGTGCCACCAGCAGGACGGGCTCTGGGGCCAACGTCCTGACTTTC. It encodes CATSRTGSGANVLTF.

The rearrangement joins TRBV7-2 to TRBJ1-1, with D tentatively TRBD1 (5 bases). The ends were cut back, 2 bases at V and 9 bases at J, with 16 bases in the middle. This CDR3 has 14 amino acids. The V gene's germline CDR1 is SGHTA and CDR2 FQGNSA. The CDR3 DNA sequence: TGTGCCAGCAGCTTAAGCAGTCAGGGATTGAAAGCTTTCTTT. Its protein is CASSLSSQGLKAFF. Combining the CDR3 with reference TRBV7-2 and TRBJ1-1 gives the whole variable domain GAGVSQSPSNKVTEKGKDVELRCDPISGHTALYWYRQSLGQGLEFLIYFQGNSAPDKSGLPSDRFSAERTGGSVSTLTIQRTQQEDSAVYLCASSLSSQGLKAFFGQGTRLTVV.

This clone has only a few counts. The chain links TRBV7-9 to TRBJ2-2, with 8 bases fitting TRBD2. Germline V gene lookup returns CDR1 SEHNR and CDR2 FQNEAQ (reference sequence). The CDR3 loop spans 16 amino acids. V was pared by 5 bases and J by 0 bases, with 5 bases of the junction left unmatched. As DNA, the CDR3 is TGTGCCAGCAGCCTTAGACTAGCGTCGAACACCGGGGAGCTGTTTTTT. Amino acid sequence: CASSLRLASNTGELFF.

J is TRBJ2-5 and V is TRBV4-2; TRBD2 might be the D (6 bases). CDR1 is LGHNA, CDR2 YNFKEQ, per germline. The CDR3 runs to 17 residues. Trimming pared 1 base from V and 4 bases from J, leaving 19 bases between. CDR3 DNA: TGTGCCAGCAGCCAAGGCGGCGGGACCGCTAAACGAGAGACCCAGTACTTC. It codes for CASSQGGGTAKRETQYF.

CDR3 region: CASSFRTGNIQYF. CDR3 bases: TGTGCCAGCAGCTTCAGGACAGGGAACATTCAGTACTTC. The rearrangement links TRBV7-2 to TRBJ2-4; 8 bases align to TRBD1. The V gene's germline CDR1 is SGHTA and CDR2 FQGNSA. This CDR3 has 13 amino acids. V shed 3 bases, J shed 7 bases, and the junction held 2 bases outside the gene matches.

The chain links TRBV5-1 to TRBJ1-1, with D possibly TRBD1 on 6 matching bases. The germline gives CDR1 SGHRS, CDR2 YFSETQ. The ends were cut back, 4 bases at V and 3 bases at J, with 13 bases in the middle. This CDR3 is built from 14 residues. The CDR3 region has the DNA TGCGCCAGCAGCAGATCGGACAGCCACACTGAAGCTTTCTTT. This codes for CASSRSDSHTEAFF.